The present T cell receptor (beta chain) was sequenced within a study of blood T cell repertoires in COVID-19. Overall study: Sites across the United States, Italy and Spain contributed samples from acute and convalescent COVID-19. The analysed material was cDNA or gDNA that came from T cells, B-cell-depleted T cells, or PBMCs.

Authors' analysis steps: Reference gene primer amplification gave estimated nucleated cell counts. Sequencing was performed with immunoSEQ multiplex PCR; in TCRdb, only in-frame clones are kept and a portion is missing. V and J calls and clone size are as listed in that table; D and trimming were resolved from the DNA. The sample records under 200,000 clones, approximately 85% being singletons. This CDR3 is built from 12 residues. Between the trimmed V and J ends, which lost 2 bases and 5 bases, there was a span of 6 bases. Germline CDR1 reads LGHDT; CDR2 reads YNNKEL (reference sequence). Sequenced: peripheral blood. The source is a man aged 40-50 years who had recovered from COVID-19. The chain employs TRBV3-1 (or the pseudogene TRBV3-2) and TRBJ2-5; no firm D call. As DNA, the CDR3 is TGTGCCAGCAGCCAAACCGGGGAGACCCAGTACTTC. This codes for CASSQTGETQYF.